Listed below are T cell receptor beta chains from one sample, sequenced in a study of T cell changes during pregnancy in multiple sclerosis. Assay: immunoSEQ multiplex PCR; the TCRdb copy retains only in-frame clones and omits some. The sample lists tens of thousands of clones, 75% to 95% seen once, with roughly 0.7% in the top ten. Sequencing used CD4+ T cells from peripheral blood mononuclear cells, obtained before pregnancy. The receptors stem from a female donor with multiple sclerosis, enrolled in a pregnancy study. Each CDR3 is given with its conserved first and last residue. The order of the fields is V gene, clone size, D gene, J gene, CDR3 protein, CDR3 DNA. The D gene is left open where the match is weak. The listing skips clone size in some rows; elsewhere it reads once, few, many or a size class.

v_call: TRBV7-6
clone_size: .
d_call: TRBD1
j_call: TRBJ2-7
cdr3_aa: CASSLVSGKDRVYHEQYF
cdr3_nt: TGTGCCAGCAGCTTAGTATCGGGGAAGGACAGGGTATATCACGAGCAGTACTTC

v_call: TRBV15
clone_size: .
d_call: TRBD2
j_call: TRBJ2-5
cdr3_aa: CATSREGLAGADQETQYF
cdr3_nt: TGTGCCACCAGCAGAGAGGGACTAGCGGGGGCAGACCAAGAGACCCAGTACTTC

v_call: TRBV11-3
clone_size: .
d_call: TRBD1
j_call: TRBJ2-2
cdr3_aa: CASSPPGQGPSDPGELFF
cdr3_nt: TGTGCCAGCAGCCCCCCGGGACAGGGTCCGTCCGACCCCGGGGAGCTGTTTTTT

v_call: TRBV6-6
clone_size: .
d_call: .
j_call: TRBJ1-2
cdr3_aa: CASSSQGDYGYTF
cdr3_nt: TGTGCCAGCAGTTCGCAGGGCGACTATGGCTACACCTTC

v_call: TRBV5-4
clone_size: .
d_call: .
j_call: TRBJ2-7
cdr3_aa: CASSLPQDEQYF
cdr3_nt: TGTGCCAGCAGCCTACCCCAAGACGAGCAGTACTTC

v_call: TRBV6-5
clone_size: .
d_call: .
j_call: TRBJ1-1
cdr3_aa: CASSLRQGYTEAFF
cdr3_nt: TGTGCCAGTTCCCTACGTCAGGGGTACACTGAAGCTTTCTTT

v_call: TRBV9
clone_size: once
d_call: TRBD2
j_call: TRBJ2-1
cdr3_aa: CASSLGLAGGPLNEQFF
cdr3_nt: TGTGCCAGCAGCCTCGGGCTAGCGGGGGGCCCGCTGAATGAGCAGTTCTTC

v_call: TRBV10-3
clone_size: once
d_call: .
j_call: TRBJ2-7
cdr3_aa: CAISAKKVGSSYEQYF
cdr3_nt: TGTGCCATCAGTGCCAAAAAGGTGGGGAGCTCCTACGAGCAGTACTTC

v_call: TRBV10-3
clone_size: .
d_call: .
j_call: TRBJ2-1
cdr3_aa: CAISPSYNEQFF
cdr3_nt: TGTGCCATCAGTCCTAGCTACAATGAGCAGTTCTTC

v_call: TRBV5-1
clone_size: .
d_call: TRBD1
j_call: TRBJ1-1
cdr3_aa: CASRKQGAVTEAFF
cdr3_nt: TGCGCCAGCCGCAAACAGGGGGCGGTTACTGAAGCTTTCTTT

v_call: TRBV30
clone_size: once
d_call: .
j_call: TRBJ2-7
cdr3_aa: CAWSRRGTYEQYF
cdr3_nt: TGTGCCTGGAGTCGCAGGGGAACCTACGAGCAGTACTTC

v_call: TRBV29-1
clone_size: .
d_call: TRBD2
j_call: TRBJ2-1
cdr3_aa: CSVEALAGGPRVDEQFF
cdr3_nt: TGCAGCGTTGAAGCACTAGCGGGAGGGCCGAGGGTTGATGAGCAGTTCTTC

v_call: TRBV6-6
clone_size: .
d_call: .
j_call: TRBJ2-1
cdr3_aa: CASSPKGQKNEQFF
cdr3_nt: TGTGCCAGCAGTCCCAAAGGACAGAAAAATGAGCAGTTCTTC

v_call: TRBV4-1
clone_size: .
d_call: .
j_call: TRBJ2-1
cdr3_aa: CASSRGGLLGGLNNEQFF
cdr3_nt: TGCGCCAGCAGCCGGGGGGGGCTTCTGGGGGGACTTAACAATGAGCAGTTCTTC

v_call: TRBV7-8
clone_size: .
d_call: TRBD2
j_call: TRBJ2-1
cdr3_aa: CASSLRGGGARNEQFF
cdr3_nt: TGTGCCAGCAGCTTACGTGGCGGGGGGGCCCGGAATGAGCAGTTCTTC

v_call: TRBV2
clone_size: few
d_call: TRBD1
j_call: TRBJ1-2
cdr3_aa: CASTQGALSGYTF
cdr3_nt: TGTGCCAGCACGCAGGGGGCGTTGTCTGGCTACACCTTC

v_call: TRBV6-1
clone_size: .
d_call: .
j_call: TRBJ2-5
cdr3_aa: CASSEGHLPQETQYF
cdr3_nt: TGTGCCAGCAGTGAAGGACACCTGCCACAAGAGACCCAGTACTTC

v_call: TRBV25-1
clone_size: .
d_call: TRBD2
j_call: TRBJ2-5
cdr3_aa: CASSAPLAGGETQYF
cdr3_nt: TGTGCCAGCAGTGCTCCACTAGCGGGGGGGGAGACCCAGTACTTC

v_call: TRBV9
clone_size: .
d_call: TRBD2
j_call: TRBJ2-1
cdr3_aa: CASSPQRGPYNEQFF
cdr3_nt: TGTGCCAGCAGCCCCCAGCGGGGCCCTTACAATGAGCAGTTCTTC

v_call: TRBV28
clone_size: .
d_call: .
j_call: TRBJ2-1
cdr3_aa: CASSFIERTYNEQFF
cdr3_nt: TGTGCCAGCAGTTTTATCGAGCGGACCTACAATGAGCAGTTCTTC

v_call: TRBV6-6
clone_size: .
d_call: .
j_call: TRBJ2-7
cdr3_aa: CASTARWETAYEQYF
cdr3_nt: TGTGCCAGCACCGCGAGGTGGGAGACTGCCTACGAGCAGTACTTC

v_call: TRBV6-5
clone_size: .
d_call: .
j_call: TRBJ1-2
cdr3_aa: CASSYHFQGYYGYTF
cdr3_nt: TGTGCCAGCAGTTATCATTTTCAGGGGTACTATGGCTACACCTTC

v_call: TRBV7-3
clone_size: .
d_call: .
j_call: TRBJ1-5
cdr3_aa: CASSPGEGQPQHF
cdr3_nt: TGTGCCAGCAGCCCAGGGGAGGGACAGCCCCAGCATTTT

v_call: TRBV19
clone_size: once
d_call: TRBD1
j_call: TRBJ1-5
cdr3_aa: CASSTIGTGNQPQHF
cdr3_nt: TGTGCCAGTAGTACGATAGGGACAGGGAATCAGCCCCAGCATTTT

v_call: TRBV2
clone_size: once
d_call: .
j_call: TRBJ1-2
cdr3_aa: CASSYGENYGYTF
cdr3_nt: TGTGCCAGCAGTTACGGAGAGAACTATGGCTACACCTTC

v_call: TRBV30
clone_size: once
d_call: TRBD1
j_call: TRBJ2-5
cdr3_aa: CAFFRQGKTETQYF
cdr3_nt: TGTGCCTTTTTCAGACAGGGAAAGACAGAGACCCAGTACTTC

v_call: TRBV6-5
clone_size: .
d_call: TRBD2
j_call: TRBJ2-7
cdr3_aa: CASSSGGLAGTYEQYF
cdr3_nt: TGTGCCAGCAGTTCGGGGGGACTAGCGGGTACCTACGAGCAGTACTTC

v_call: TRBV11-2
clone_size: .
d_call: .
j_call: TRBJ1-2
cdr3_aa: CASSLMAGGGYGYTF
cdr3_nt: TGTGCCAGCAGCCTGATGGCAGGCGGAGGCTATGGCTACACCTTC

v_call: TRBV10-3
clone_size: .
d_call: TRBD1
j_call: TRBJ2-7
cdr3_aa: CAISEGTVRYEQYF
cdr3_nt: TGTGCCATCAGTGAAGGGACAGTGAGGTACGAGCAGTACTTC

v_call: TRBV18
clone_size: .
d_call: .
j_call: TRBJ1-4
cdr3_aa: CASSPDAGWLEKLFF
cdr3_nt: TGTGCCAGCTCACCCGATGCAGGTTGGCTCGAAAAACTGTTTTTT

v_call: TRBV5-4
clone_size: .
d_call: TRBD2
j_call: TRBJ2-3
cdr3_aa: CASSLGGGGTDTQYF
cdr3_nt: TGTGCCAGCAGCTTGGGCGGGGGGGGCACAGATACGCAGTATTTT

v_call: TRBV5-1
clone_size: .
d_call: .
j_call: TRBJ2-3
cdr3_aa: CASSLGPGADTQYF
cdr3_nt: TGCGCCAGCAGCTTGGGCCCAGGGGCAGATACGCAGTATTTT

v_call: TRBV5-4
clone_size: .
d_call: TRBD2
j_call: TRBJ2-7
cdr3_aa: CASSPMGTSGRTYEQYF
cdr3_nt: TGTGCCAGCAGCCCCATGGGGACTAGCGGGAGGACCTACGAGCAGTACTTC

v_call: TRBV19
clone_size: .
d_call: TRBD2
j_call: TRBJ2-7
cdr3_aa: CASSMGGSSYEQYF
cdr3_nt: TGTGCCAGTAGTATGGGCGGGAGCTCCTACGAGCAGTACTTC

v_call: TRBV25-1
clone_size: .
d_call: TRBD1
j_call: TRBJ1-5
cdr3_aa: CASRGQGNQPQHF
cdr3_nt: TGTGCCAGCAGAGGACAGGGAAATCAGCCCCAGCATTTT

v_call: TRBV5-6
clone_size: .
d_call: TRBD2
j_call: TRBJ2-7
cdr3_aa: CASSLAKGRAFGYEQYF
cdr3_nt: TGTGCCAGCAGCTTGGCTAAAGGGAGGGCCTTTGGGTACGAGCAGTACTTC

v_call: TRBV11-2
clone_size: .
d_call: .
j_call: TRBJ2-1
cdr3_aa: CASSVKNEQFF
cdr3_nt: TGTGCCAGCAGCGTTAAAAATGAGCAGTTCTTC

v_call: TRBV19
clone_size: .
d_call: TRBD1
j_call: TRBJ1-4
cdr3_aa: CASSIQGAYEKLFF
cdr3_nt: TGTGCCAGTAGTATTCAGGGGGCGTATGAAAAACTGTTTTTT

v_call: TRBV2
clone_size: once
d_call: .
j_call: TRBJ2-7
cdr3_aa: CASSEVGQGLDEQYF
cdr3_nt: TGTGCCAGCAGTGAAGTAGGCCAGGGCCTCGACGAGCAGTACTTC

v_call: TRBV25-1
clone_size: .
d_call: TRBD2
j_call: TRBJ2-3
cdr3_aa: CASSVTSGRWTDTQYF
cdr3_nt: TGTGCCAGCAGTGTCACTAGCGGGAGGTGGACAGATACGCAGTATTTT

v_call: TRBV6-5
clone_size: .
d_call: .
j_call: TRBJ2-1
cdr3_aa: CASRGLVFNEQFF
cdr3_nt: TGTGCCAGCAGGGGTCTAGTCTTTAATGAGCAGTTCTTC

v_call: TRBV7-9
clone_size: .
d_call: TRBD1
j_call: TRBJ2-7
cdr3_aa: CASSQPGQGGREQYF
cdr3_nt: TGTGCCAGCAGCCAGCCGGGACAGGGAGGACGCGAGCAGTACTTC

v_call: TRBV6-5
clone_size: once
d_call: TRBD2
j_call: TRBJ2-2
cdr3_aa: CASSSHQLARELFF
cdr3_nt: TGTGCCAGCAGTTCACACCAACTAGCGAGGGAGCTGTTTTTT

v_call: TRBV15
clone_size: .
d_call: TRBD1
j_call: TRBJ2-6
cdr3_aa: CATSRPTGVSGANVLTF
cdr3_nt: TGTGCCACCAGCAGACCGACAGGGGTCTCTGGGGCCAACGTCCTGACTTTC

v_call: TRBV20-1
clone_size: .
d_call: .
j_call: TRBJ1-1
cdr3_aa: CSARESAEAFF
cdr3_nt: TGCAGTGCTAGAGAAAGCGCTGAAGCTTTCTTT

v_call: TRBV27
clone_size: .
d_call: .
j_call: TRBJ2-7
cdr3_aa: CASSLLTRGSSYEQYF
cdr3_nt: TGTGCCAGCAGTTTATTAACCAGAGGGAGCTCCTACGAGCAGTACTTC

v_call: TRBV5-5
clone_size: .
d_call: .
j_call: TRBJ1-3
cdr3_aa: CASSLGPVSGNTIYF
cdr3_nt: TGTGCCAGCAGCTTGGGTCCCGTCTCTGGAAACACCATATATTTT

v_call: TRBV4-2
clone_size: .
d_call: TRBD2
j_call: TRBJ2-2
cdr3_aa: CASSQPPPGLAVTTGELFF
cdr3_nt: TGTGCCAGCAGCCAGCCCCCTCCGGGACTAGCGGTCACCACCGGGGAGCTGTTTTTT

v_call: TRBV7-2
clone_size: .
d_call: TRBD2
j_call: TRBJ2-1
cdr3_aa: CASSLRTSGGVHEQFF
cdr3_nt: TGTGCCAGCAGCTTGAGGACTAGCGGGGGTGTGCATGAGCAGTTCTTC

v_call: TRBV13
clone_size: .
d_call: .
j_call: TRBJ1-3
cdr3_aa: CASSLGPWGAGNTIYF
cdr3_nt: TGTGCCAGCAGCTTAGGCCCGTGGGGGGCTGGAAACACCATATATTTT

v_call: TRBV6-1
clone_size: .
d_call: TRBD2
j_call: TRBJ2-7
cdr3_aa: CAVTTSVSSYEQYF
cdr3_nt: TGTGCCGTCACGACTAGCGTAAGCTCCTACGAGCAGTACTTC

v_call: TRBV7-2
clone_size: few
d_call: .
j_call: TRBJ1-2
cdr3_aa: CASSLEFGGPGGGYTF
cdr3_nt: TGTGCCAGCAGCTTAGAGTTTGGGGGGCCGGGGGGCGGCTACACCTTC